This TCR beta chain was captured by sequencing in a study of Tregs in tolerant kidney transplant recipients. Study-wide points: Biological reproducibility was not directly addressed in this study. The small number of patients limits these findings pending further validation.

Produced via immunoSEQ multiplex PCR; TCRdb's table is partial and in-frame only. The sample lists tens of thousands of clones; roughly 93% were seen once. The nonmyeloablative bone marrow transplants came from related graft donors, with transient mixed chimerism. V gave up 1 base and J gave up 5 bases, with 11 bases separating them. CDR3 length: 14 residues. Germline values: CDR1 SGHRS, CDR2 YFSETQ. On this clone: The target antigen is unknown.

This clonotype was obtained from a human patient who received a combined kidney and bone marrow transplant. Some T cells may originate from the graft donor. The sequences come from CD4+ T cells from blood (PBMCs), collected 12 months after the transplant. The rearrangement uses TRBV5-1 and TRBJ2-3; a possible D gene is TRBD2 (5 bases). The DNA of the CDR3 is TGCGCCAGCAGCTTGAACTCAGCGGAAGATACGCAGTATTTT. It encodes CASSLNSAEDTQYF.